Listed below are T cell receptor beta chains from one sample, sequenced in a study of Graves' ophthalmopathy and Graves' hyperthyroidism. Via MiXCR, TCRdb re-called the multiplex PCR reads, giving one row per CDR3 protein. Here the sample spans some 350,000 distinct CDR3 sequences, approximately 18% being singletons. Sequences were obtained from peripheral blood. The receptor set was obtained from an adult woman with stable Graves' hyperthyroidism. Both conserved end residues are part of each CDR3. A D gene is named only where the DNA matches it firmly. Not every row has a clone size; where given, it reads once, few, many or a size class.

j_call v_call clone_size d_call cdr3_aa cdr3_nt
TRBJ1-6 TRBV6-1 few TRBD1 CASRTGQVDDNSPLHF TGTGCCAGCAGAACCGGACAGGTTGACGATAATTCACCCCTCCACTTT
TRBJ2-2 TRBV12-3/TRBV12-4 many . CASRRTFRLNTGELFF TGTGCCAGCAGGCGGACTTTCCGCCTAAACACCGGGGAGCTGTTTTTT
TRBJ1-2 TRBV12-3/TRBV12-4 many TRBD1 CASSRQGGNYGYTF TGTGCCAGCAGTCGACAGGGTGGCAACTATGGCTACACCTTC
TRBJ1-6 TRBV12-3/TRBV12-4 many . CASSFAGGNSPLHF TGTGCCAGCAGTTTTGCCGGGGGCAATTCACCCCTCCACTTT
TRBJ2-7 TRBV3-1 few TRBD1 CASSQGTGVEQYF TGTGCCAGCAGCCAAGGGACAGGGGTCGAGCAGTACTTC
TRBJ2-2 TRBV20-1 many . CSALRTENTGELFF TGCAGTGCCCTCAGAACAGAGAACACCGGGGAGCTGTTTTTT
TRBJ2-7 TRBV6-5 . . CASSYLGTGEVVYEQYF TGTGCCAGCAGTTACTTGGGAACAGGGGAGGTAGTCTACGAGCAGTACTTC
TRBJ1-3 TRBV4-1 many . CASSLSFRPTGNTIYF TGCGCCAGCAGCCTAAGTTTCAGGCCCACTGGAAACACCATATATTTT
TRBJ2-7 TRBV27 many . CASSQDVTYSYEQYF TGTGCCAGCAGCCAGGACGTAACCTATTCCTACGAGCAGTACTTC
TRBJ2-5 TRBV7-2 . . CASSLVRGPSETKYF TGTGCCAGCAGCTTAGTGCGGGGGCCGAGTGAGACCAAGTACTTC
TRBJ2-2 TRBV4-3 few . CASSQGYERDTGELFF TGCGCCAGCAGCCAAGGATACGAGCGGGACACCGGGGAGCTGTTTTTT
TRBJ2-2 TRBV27 many TRBD2 CASSFLSGRETGELFF TGTGCCAGCAGTTTCCTCAGCGGGAGAGAAACCGGGGAGCTGTTTTTT
TRBJ2-7 TRBV20-1 many . CSARGQTGSYEQYF TGCAGTGCTAGAGGTCAAACGGGCTCCTACGAGCAGTACTTC
TRBJ2-5 TRBV4-1 many TRBD2 CASSQARLAGGGQETQYF TGCGCCAGCAGCCAAGCTAGACTAGCGGGAGGTGGGCAAGAGACCCAGTACTTC
TRBJ1-2 TRBV15 . . CATSRGTTRDYGYTF TGTGCCACCAGCAGGGGGACAACCCGGGACTATGGCTACACCTTC
TRBJ1-1 TRBV4-1 . . CASSRSGDEAFF TGCGCCAGCAGCCGATCCGGGGATGAAGCTTTCTTT
TRBJ1-1 TRBV6-1 many . CASSAGLPAFF TGTGCCAGCAGCGCTGGACTCCCGGCTTTCTTT
TRBJ2-2 TRBV6-1 many . CASTGGTRGTGELFF TGTGCCAGCACGGGTGGAACAAGGGGCACCGGGGAGCTGTTTTTT
TRBJ2-5 TRBV4-2 few TRBD2 CASSQPGLAGVVETQYF TGTGCCAGCAGCCAACCGGGACTAGCGGGAGTGGTCGAGACCCAGTACTTC
TRBJ2-3 TRBV11-2 . TRBD2 CASSKRTSGSFFLDTQYF TGTGCCAGCAGCAAGAGGACTAGCGGGAGCTTTTTTCTAGATACGCAGTATTTT
TRBJ2-5 TRBV28 many . CASSPIIETQYF TGTGCCAGCAGTCCAATCATCGAGACCCAGTACTTC
TRBJ2-7 TRBV7-3 many TRBD1 CASSLTGGPAEQYF TGTGCCAGCAGCTTGACAGGGGGACCAGCCGAGCAGTACTTC
TRBJ1-1 TRBV4-2 few TRBD1 CASSPPGQAGLTNTEAFF TGTGCCAGCAGCCCTCCGGGACAGGCTGGTCTCACGAACACTGAAGCTTTCTTT
TRBJ2-7 TRBV20-1 many . CSAIYGTASYEQYF TGCAGTGCTATATATGGGACGGCGAGCTACGAGCAGTACTTC
TRBJ2-7 TRBV6-5 many TRBD2 CASSYQPTGGPLNEQYF TGTGCCAGCAGTTACCAGCCGACGGGGGGTCCGTTAAACGAGCAGTACTTC
TRBJ1-5 TRBV19 many TRBD1 CASRTMDRGNQPQHF TGTGCCAGTAGGACGATGGACAGGGGGAATCAGCCCCAGCATTTT
TRBJ2-7 TRBV5-1 . TRBD1 CASSPGQGFDEQYF TGCGCCAGCAGCCCGGGACAGGGGTTCGACGAGCAGTACTTC
TRBJ2-5 TRBV12-3/TRBV12-4 . . CASGSGTQETQYF TGTGCCAGCGGGAGTGGAACTCAAGAGACCCAGTACTTC
TRBJ2-5 TRBV27 many . CASSSIKYQETQYF TGTGCCAGCAGTTCGATCAAGTACCAAGAGACCCAGTACTTC
TRBJ1-2 TRBV11-2 . . CASSPLRGRGGYTF TGTGCCAGCAGCCCATTAAGGGGAAGAGGTGGCTACACCTTC
TRBJ2-5 TRBV7-9 . . CASSASPGGGLVTQYF TGTGCCAGCAGCGCATCCCCAGGGGGGGGGCTGGTGACCCAGTACTTC
TRBJ1-2 TRBV25-1 many TRBD1 CASSRGSSYGYTF TGTGCCAGCAGCAGGGGGTCAAGCTATGGCTACACCTTC
TRBJ2-7 TRBV20-1 . TRBD1 CSAHDRAQSYEQYF TGCAGTGCACACGACAGGGCTCAATCCTACGAGCAGTACTTC
TRBJ2-7 TRBV6-1 many TRBD1 CASRKGTGTAPLYEQYF TGTGCCAGCCGGAAGGGGACAGGGACTGCCCCCCTCTACGAGCAGTACTTC
TRBJ2-7 TRBV28 . . CASSLPGRDEQYF TGTGCCAGCAGTTTACCGGGCAGGGACGAGCAGTACTTC
TRBJ2-7 TRBV2 . TRBD1 CASSEPRTGSYEQYF TGTGCCAGCAGTGAACCCAGGACAGGGAGCTACGAGCAGTACTTC
TRBJ2-2 TRBV15 . . CATSSNRPRKGTGELFF TGTGCCACCAGCAGCAATCGACCGCGGAAGGGGACCGGGGAGCTGTTTTTT
TRBJ1-2 TRBV20-1 many . CSARSPGQYGYTF TGCAGTGCTAGATCCCCAGGACAGTATGGCTACACCTTC
TRBJ2-5 TRBV20-1 . TRBD2 CSARTSGSRETQYF TGCAGTGCTAGGACTAGCGGGAGTCGGGAGACCCAGTACTTC
TRBJ1-6 TRBV28 many . CASSFLRGDSPLHF TGTGCCAGCAGTTTTCTCCGTGGGGATTCACCCCTCCACTTT
TRBJ1-1 TRBV29-1 many . CSVEEAQAAFF TGCAGCGTTGAAGAGGCTCAGGCGGCTTTCTTT
TRBJ2-1 TRBV20-1 . TRBD2 CSARGGPGLVDEQCF TGCAGTGCTAGAGGGGGACCGGGACTAGTGGATGAGCAGTGCTTC
TRBJ1-1 TRBV18 . TRBD1 CASSPPQGEGYTEAFF TGTGCCAGCTCACCTCCCCAGGGGGAAGGATACACTGAAGCTTTCTTT
TRBJ2-4 TRBV20-1 many . CSAKTGTAKNIQYF TGCAGTGCTAAAACCGGGACGGCTAAAAACATTCAGTACTTC
TRBJ2-7 TRBV7-9 many . CASTTGLEQYF TGTGCCAGCACAACAGGGCTCGAGCAGTACTTC
TRBJ1-1 TRBV6-5 few TRBD1 CASSYWTGQNTEAFF TGTGCCAGCAGTTACTGGACAGGTCAGAACACTGAAGCTTTCTTT
TRBJ2-7 TRBV20-1 many . CSARHPTPGQGSYEQYF TGCAGTGCTAGACATCCAACACCGGGACAAGGCTCCTACGAGCAGTACTTC
TRBJ2-7 TRBV7-6 . . CASSLPLGAGAYEQYF TGTGCCAGCAGCTTACCCCTCGGGGCAGGGGCCTACGAGCAGTACTTC
TRBJ1-1 TRBV5-8 few TRBD1 CASSPGQGTQAFF TGTGCCAGCAGCCCGGGACAGGGGACTCAAGCTTTCTTT
TRBJ2-7 TRBV20-1 many TRBD2 CSARGGLVGYEQYF TGCAGTGCTAGAGGGGGACTAGTGGGCTACGAGCAGTACTTC
TRBJ2-4 TRBV13 . TRBD1 CASSDRVAKNIKYF TGTGCCAGCAGCGACAGGGTGGCCAAAAACATTAAGTACTTC
TRBJ2-5 TRBV12-3/TRBV12-4 many TRBD2 CASSFPSSGLAGTSPKTQYF TGTGCCAGCAGTTTTCCATCCTCTGGACTAGCGGGAACCTCCCCGAAGACCCAGTACTTC
TRBJ2-7 TRBV7-3 many . CASSLARASREQYF TGTGCCAGCAGCCTCGCCCGGGCTAGCAGGGAGCAGTACTTC
TRBJ2-4 TRBV7-2 many TRBD2 CASRSSGSVNIQYF TGTGCCAGCAGATCTAGCGGGAGTGTTAACATTCAGTACTTC
TRBJ2-2 TRBV7-2 . TRBD1 CASSNQGAGELFF TGTGCCAGCAGCAATCAGGGGGCCGGGGAGCTGTTTTTT